The 27 T cell receptor beta chains presented below share a single source sample, sequenced in a study of blood T cell repertoires in COVID-19. Measured with immunoSEQ multiplex PCR; TCRdb has only the in-frame clones, and not every one. The repertoire has some 430,000 clones, less than 95% of them found once; the top ten carry approximately 0.55%. Specimen: PBMCs or T cells enriched from blood (not recorded which). Source of these receptors: a man between 18 and 29 years old who had recovered from COVID-19.

The chain has TRBV18 and TRBJ1-4; 7 positions agree with TRBD1. This CDR3 has 16 amino acids. V lost 5 bases, J lost 4 bases, and 10 bases stayed unmatched. Germline values: CDR1 KGHSH, CDR2 LQKENI. CDR3 nucleotide sequence: TGTGCCAGCTCAGCCGGGACAGCGATCGATAATGAAAAACTGTTTTTT. It encodes CASSAGTAIDNEKLFF.

This clone has a single count. The chain carries TRBV7-9 and TRBJ1-4, with TRBD1 as a possible D gene (5 bases). V was clipped by 5 bases and J by 2 bases, with 12 bases between them. This CDR3 is built from 15 residues. Germline-derived CDR1 and CDR2 are SEHNR and FQNEAQ (reference sequence). CDR3 protein: CASSETGITNEKLFF. In nucleotides, the CDR3 is TGTGCCAGCAGCGAAACAGGCATCACTAATGAAAAACTGTTTTTT.

The V gene is TRBV5-5, the J gene TRBJ1-5; D ambiguous. Deletions cut 4 bases from V and 1 base from J, with 12 bases between. Germline V gives CDR1 SGHKS, CDR2 YYEKEE (reference sequence). The CDR3 is 15 residues long. This chain's CDR3 is CASSPFRLSNQPQHF. CDR3 in DNA: TGTGCCAGCAGCCCGTTTAGACTGAGCAATCAGCCCCAGCATTTT.

This clone came up once. V gene TRBV7-8 combines with J gene TRBJ1-5, with D possibly matching TRBD1 (5 bases). The germline V gene encodes CDR1 SGHVS and CDR2 FQNEAQ. V shed 0 bases and J shed 1 base, with 13 bases lying between them. This CDR3 is built from 17 residues. The CDR3 reads CASSLALSQGSNQPQHF. CDR3 sequence (DNA): TGTGCCAGCAGCTTAGCGCTGAGTCAGGGCAGCAATCAGCCCCAGCATTTT. The full variable domain, rest sourced from reference TRBV7-8 and TRBJ1-5, is GAGVSQSPRYKVAKRGQDVALRCDPISGHVSLFWYQQALGQGPEFLTYFQNEAQLDKSGLPSDRFFAERPEGSVSTLKIQRTQQEDSAVYLCASSLALSQGSNQPQHFGDGTRLSIL.

This clone appeared once. This sequence joins TRBV27 and TRBJ2-3, with 10 bases lining up with TRBD2. The CDR3 runs 17 residues. Germline V lookup: CDR1 MNHEY, CDR2 SMNVEV (reference sequence). Losses at the gene ends were 6 bases for V and 6 bases for J; bases not matched to a gene: 15. The CDR3 spells CASSQLRLAGVVDTQYF. The DNA for the CDR3 is TGTGCCAGCAGCCAATTAAGGCTAGCGGGAGTTGTGGATACGCAGTATTTT.

The chain combines TRBV28 with TRBJ2-3; the match to TRBD1 covers 9 bases. The V segment lost 5 bases and the J segment 1 base; nucleotides outside the gene matches: 4. CDR3 length: 15 residues. Germline values: CDR1 MDHEN, CDR2 SYDVKM. CDR3 sequence (DNA): TGTGCCAGCAGTAAACAGGGGGCGGGCACAGATACGCAGTATTTT. Its translation is CASSKQGAGTDTQYF.

V gene TRBV12-3 or TRBV12-4 combines with J gene TRBJ2-3; TRBD2 might be the D (5 bases). V was trimmed by 8 bases and J by 4 bases, leaving 13 bases between them. CDR3 length equals 13 residues. The CDR3 coding sequence is TGTGCCAGCCTAGCCACATACTCAGATACGCAGTATTTT. Its translation is CASLATYSDTQYF.

J is TRBJ2-7 and V is TRBV29-1; no reliable D call. V lost 7 bases, J lost 1 base, and 17 bases lay in between. The germline gives CDR1 SQVTM, CDR2 ANQGSEA. The CDR3 loop spans 14 amino acids. CDR3 region: CSGADGAYSYEQYF. The CDR3 DNA sequence: TGCAGCGGCGCCGACGGAGCCTATTCCTACGAGCAGTACTTC.

The chain is built from TRBV7-9 and TRBJ2-3; 8 nucleotides align to TRBD1. The ends lost 6 bases at V and 2 bases at J; junction bases unmatched: 10. Germline CDR1 SEHNR, CDR2 FQNEAQ (reference sequence). The CDR3 has 16 residues. The CDR3 spells CASRPKDRGNTDTQYF. Written as DNA, the CDR3 is TGTGCCAGCAGACCAAAAGACAGGGGAAACACAGATACGCAGTATTTT.

The chain is built from TRBV30 and TRBJ2-4, with 8 nucleotides matching TRBD1. The junction had 8 bases not matched to a gene; V was cut back by 2 bases and J by 8 bases. Germline V gene lookup returns CDR1 GTSNPN and CDR2 SVGIG (reference sequence). The CDR3 spans 14 residues. CDR3 sequence reads: CAWSPSDRAHIQYF. CDR3 bases: TGTGCCTGGAGTCCCTCGGACAGGGCTCACATTCAGTACTTC.

This chain uses TRBV30 with TRBJ2-7; D is ambiguous. This CDR3 spans 13 amino acids. V lost 0 bases to trimming and J lost 2 bases, with 8 bases between them. The germline gives CDR1 GTSNPN, CDR2 SVGIG (reference sequence). The CDR3 DNA sequence: TGTGCCTGGAGTGTATTGGCCACCTACGAGCAGTACTTC. This sequence encodes CAWSVLATYEQYF.

The chain couples TRBV27 to TRBJ2-3, with a tentative D call TRBD1 (8 bases). Germline V CDR1 and CDR2: MNHEY, SMNVEV (reference sequence). V was clipped by 4 bases and J by 14 bases, with 16 bases between them. The CDR3 extends over 12 amino acids. The CDR3 protein is CASSWGGDRWYF. The CDR3 DNA follows: TGTGCCAGCAGTTGGGGGGGGGACAGGTGGTATTTT.

The chain joins TRBV19 to TRBJ1-6; 8 positions match TRBD1. The CDR3 totals 16 residues. The V gene end was trimmed by 4 bases and the J gene end by 8 bases; junction bases not matched to a gene: 10. Germline lookup yields CDR1 LNHDA and CDR2 SQIVND (reference sequence). The CDR3 here is CASSSTGQGYDSPLHF. The CDR3 nucleotides read TGTGCCAGTAGTAGCACCGGACAGGGATACGATTCACCCCTCCACTTT.

The CDR3 nucleotides are TGTGCCAGCGCAATACAGGCGAGCTCTGGAAACACCATATATTTT. It yields the protein CASAIQASSGNTIYF. The chain uses TRBV6-5 and TRBJ1-3; the D gene is possibly TRBD1 (5 bases). V lost 8 bases and J lost 0, with 14 bases in between. Germline lookup yields CDR1 MNHEY and CDR2 SVGAGI. This CDR3 has 15 residues.

V is TRBV7-9 and J is TRBJ1-2, with D perhaps TRBD1 (5 bases). CDR3 length equals 14 residues. Germline V gene data show CDR1 as SEHNR and CDR2 as FQNEAQ (reference sequence). V shed 3 bases and J shed 2 bases, with 10 bases lying between them. CDR3 sequence: CASSFPGPNYGYTF. The CDR3 DNA is TGTGCCAGCAGCTTCCCAGGGCCAAACTATGGCTACACCTTC.

V gene TRBV11-3 combines with J gene TRBJ2-1, with a tentative D call TRBD2 (6 bases). In germline, CDR1 is SGHNT, CDR2 YENEEA. The germline V and J ends were trimmed by 7 bases and 0 bases, with 16 bases remaining between them. The CDR3 spans 16 residues. In nucleotides, the CDR3 is TGTGCCAGCACCGAGACTAGGTCTCCCTCCTACAATGAGCAGTTCTTC. This sequence encodes CASTETRSPSYNEQFF. The variable domain in full, with the rest retrieved from reference TRBV11-3 and TRBJ2-1, is EAGVVQSPRYKIIEKKQPVAFWCNPISGHNTLYWYLQNLGQGPELLIRYENEEAVDDSQLPKDRFSAERLKGVDSTLKIQPAELGDSAVYLCASTETRSPSYNEQFFGPGTRLTVL.

V and J are TRBV19 and TRBJ2-1, with D perhaps matching TRBD2 (6 bases). CDR1 is LNHDA and CDR2 is SQIVND in the germline V gene (reference sequence). V dropped 6 bases and J dropped 6 bases, with 12 bases sitting between them. The CDR3 loop spans 13 amino acids. The CDR3 DNA reads as TGTGCCAGTAGCATTGGCGGGATCAATGAGCAGTTCTTC. Translation: CASSIGGINEQFF.

The gene calls are TRBV15 and TRBJ2-5; D uncertain. Germline CDR1 reads LNHNV; CDR2 reads YYDKDF (reference sequence). V shed 1 base and J shed 5 bases, with 11 bases lying between them. The CDR3 consists of 14 residues. The CDR3 loop is CATSRGQARETQYF. CDR3 nucleotide sequence: TGTGCCACCAGCAGAGGGCAGGCCCGGGAGACCCAGTACTTC.

This chain uses TRBV2 with TRBJ2-7; TRBD1 matches at 12 bases. The CDR3 loop spans 14 amino acids. With 9 bases clipped from V and 6 bases from J, the junction kept 9 bases outside the gene matches. In germline, CDR1 is SNHLY, CDR2 FYNNEI. For the CDR3, the DNA is TGTGCCAGTACCGGGACAGGGGGCTTCGGCGAGCAGTACTTC. Protein sequence: CASTGTGGFGEQYF.

The genes are TRBV6-5 and TRBJ1-2; 8 bases align to TRBD1. V trimming: 4 bases; J trimming: 7 bases; junction bases outside the gene matches: 2. The CDR3 has 12 residues. Germline V gene sequence: CDR1 MNHEY, CDR2 SVGAGI. CDR3 bases: TGTGCCAGCAGTTGGACAGGGACTGGCTACACCTTC. Its protein product is CASSWTGTGYTF.

This clone was recorded once. This rearrangement joins TRBV19 to TRBJ2-2; the D is unclear. Germline V lookup: CDR1 LNHDA, CDR2 SQIVND (reference sequence). This CDR3 spans 14 amino acids. The V and J ends lost 6 bases and 2 bases respectively, with 10 bases between them. The CDR3 loop reads CASRTLPNTGELFF. CDR3 DNA sequence: TGTGCCAGTAGAACGCTACCAAACACCGGGGAGCTGTTTTTT.

The sample holds one count of this clone. This sequence joins TRBV25-1 and TRBJ1-2; D perhaps matches TRBD1 (6 bases). CDR1 and CDR2 from the germline V gene are MGHDK and SYGVNS. This CDR3 spans 17 amino acids. V lost 5 bases and J 6 bases, leaving 25 bases between the germline ends. The CDR3 loop is CASSLGGQGKGSDGYTF. CDR3 DNA: TGTGCCAGCAGTCTCGGGGGGCAGGGAAAGGGTTCGGATGGCTACACCTTC.

This chain links TRBV4-1 with TRBJ1-2; 8 nucleotides align to TRBD1. The germline V gene has CDR1 MGHRA and CDR2 YSYEKL. This CDR3 comprises 16 residues. After removal of 3 bases from V and 2 bases from J, the junction contained 8 bases not matched to a gene. CDR3 sequence reads: CASSHTPTGGNYGYTF. Here the CDR3 DNA reads TGCGCCAGCAGCCACACACCCACAGGGGGAAACTATGGCTACACCTTC.

The chain carries TRBV10-3 and TRBJ1-2; the D gene is possibly TRBD1 (6 bases). The ends were cut back, 4 bases at V and 10 bases at J, with 10 bases in the middle. Germline lookup yields CDR1 ENHRY and CDR2 SYGVKD. The CDR3 totals 11 residues. This CDR3 reads CAISVSGDYTF. CDR3 bases: TGTGCCATCAGTGTATCAGGGGACTACACCTTC.

The genes are TRBV9 and TRBJ2-5; weak D call: TRBD2 (5 bases). Looked up from germline, CDR1 is SGDLS and CDR2 is YYNGEE. The CDR3 runs to 17 residues. The V end was cut by 0 bases, the J end by 5 bases, with 20 bases between. The CDR3 loop reads CASSVVMVGLGVETQYF. The CDR3 region has the DNA TGTGCCAGCAGCGTAGTAATGGTAGGGCTGGGAGTGGAGACCCAGTACTTC.

The chain uses TRBV7-9 and TRBJ2-5, with a weak D call TRBD1 (6 bases). The germline CDR1 and CDR2 sequences are SEHNR and FQNEAQ (reference sequence). This CDR3 spans 15 amino acids. With 1 base removed from V and 5 bases from J, the gap between germline ends came to 14 bases. The CDR3 here is CASSLGTGRSETQYF. DNA for the CDR3: TGTGCCAGCAGCTTAGGTACAGGGCGGTCGGAGACCCAGTACTTC.

CDR3 in amino acids: CAISESSSGGGQPQHF. In DNA form, the CDR3 reads TGTGCCATCAGTGAGTCGTCATCGGGGGGCGGTCAGCCCCAGCATTTT. This sequence joins TRBV10-3 and TRBJ1-5, with D possibly being TRBD1 (6 bases). The CDR3 totals 16 residues. Trimming cost V 0 bases and J 6 bases, with 15 bases left between them. Looked up from germline, CDR1 is ENHRY and CDR2 is SYGVKD.